This T cell receptor beta chain was found in a study of blood T cell repertoires in COVID-19. For the study at large: COVID-19 samples from acute and convalescent phases originated in the United States, Italy and Spain.

Germline trimming cut 4 bases from V and 2 bases from J; bases unmatched to any gene: 5. CDR3 length equals 14 residues. CDR1 and CDR2 (germline): SGHRS, YFSETQ. The protocol was immunoSEQ multiplex PCR, while the TCRdb copy is restricted to in-frame clones and leaves out a portion. Of about 400,000 clones in the sample, approximately 90% were seen once. This sequence was found in a woman aged 30 to 39 with acute or convalescent COVID-19. V is TRBV5-1 and J is TRBJ1-2; 7 bases are shared with TRBD1. Sequenced input: peripheral blood. The CDR3 is CASSLLTGNYGYTF. In nucleotides, the CDR3 is TGCGCCAGCAGCCTCTTGACAGGGAACTATGGCTACACCTTC.